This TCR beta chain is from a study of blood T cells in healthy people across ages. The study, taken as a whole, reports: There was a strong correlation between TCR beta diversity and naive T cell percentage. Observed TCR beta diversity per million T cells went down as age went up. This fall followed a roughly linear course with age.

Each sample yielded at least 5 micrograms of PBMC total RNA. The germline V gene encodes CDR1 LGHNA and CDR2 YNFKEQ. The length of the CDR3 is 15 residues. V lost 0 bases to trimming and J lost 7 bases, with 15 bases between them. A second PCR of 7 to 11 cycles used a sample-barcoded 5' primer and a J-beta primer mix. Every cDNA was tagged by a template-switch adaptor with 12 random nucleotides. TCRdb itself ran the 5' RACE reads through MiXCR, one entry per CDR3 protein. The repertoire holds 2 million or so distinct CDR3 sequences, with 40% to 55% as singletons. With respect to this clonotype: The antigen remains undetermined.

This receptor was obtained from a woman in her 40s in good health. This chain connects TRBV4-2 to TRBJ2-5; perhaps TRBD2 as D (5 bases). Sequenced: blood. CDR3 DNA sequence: TGTGCCAGCAGCCAAGACCCTAGCCCCAGTGGGACCCAGTACTTC. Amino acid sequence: CASSQDPSPSGTQYF.